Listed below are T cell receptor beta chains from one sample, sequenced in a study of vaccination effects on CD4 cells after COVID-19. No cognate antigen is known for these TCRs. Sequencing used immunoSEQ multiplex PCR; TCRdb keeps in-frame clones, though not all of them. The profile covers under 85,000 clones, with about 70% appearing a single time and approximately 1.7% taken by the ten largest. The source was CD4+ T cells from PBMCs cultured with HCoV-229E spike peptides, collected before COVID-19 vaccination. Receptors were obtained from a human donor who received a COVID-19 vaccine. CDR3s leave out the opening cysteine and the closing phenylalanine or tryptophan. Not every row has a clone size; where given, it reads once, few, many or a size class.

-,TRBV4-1,ASSQQGPFYGYT
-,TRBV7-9,ASSLGTNTGELF
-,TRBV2,ASSDRRVTQETQY
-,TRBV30,AGKGPPGTEAF
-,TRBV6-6,ASSYGTGVVGEQF
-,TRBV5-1,ASRTGGSGNTIY
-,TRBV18,ASSPRRLGWDTEAF
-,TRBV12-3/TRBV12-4,ASRQGRNQPQH
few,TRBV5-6,ASSPSGGGTGKLF
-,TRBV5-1,ASSSGRGVGGYT
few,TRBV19,ASSIVLGTVRDGYT
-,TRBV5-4,ASSPRDRGTETQY
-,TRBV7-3,ASSLSASGFQETQY
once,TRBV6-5,ASSYRGGPQETQY
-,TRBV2,ASSVRTGNTEAF
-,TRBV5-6,ASSLGGMGTDTQY
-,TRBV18,ASSPLEGEKLF
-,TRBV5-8,ASSPWTRAGGELF
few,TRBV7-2,ASSLGGTGIGKTQY
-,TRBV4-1,ASRTGQFNTEAF
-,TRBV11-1,ASSWTSGASTDTQY
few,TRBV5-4,ASSWGGNTEAF
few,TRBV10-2,ASGKGGDTGELF
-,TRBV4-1,ASSQGTVNTEAF
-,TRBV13,ASIRGASLYTQY
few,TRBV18,ASSPTESTGELF
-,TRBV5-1,ASSLAGANTGELF
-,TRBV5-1,ASSLQGLDTIY
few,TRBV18,ASSPLQGEVYGYT
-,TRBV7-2,ASSLNSRADQPQH
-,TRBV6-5,ASSEGVSEAF
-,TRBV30,AWSKTGTGGTGELF
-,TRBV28,ASTPVSTRTHYGYT
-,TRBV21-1,ASSKKGVWGAAF